The source of this TCR beta chain is a study of cytomegalovirus exposure and HLA in healthy donors. Study context: Prior work identified around 110 million unique TCR beta sequences in roughly 190 million T cells. Study-level results: In a later analysis, fewer than 20,000 TCR beta sequences were associated with HLA alleles at 0.05 false discovery rate.

The PCR employed 60 Vbeta primers together with 13 Jbeta primers. Sequenced by immunoSEQ multiplex PCR; TCRdb stores in-frame clones only, minus some. The sample includes 55,000 or so clones. Turning to this clone: The target antigen is unknown.

Germline CDR1 and CDR2: GTSNPN and SVGIG (reference sequence). CDR3 length equals 13 residues. Sequenced material: PBMCs. V is TRBV30 and J is TRBJ1-3, with a tentative D call TRBD1 (5 bases). The sequence came from a woman aged 45-60 years in good health and CMV-seropositive. CDR3 DNA sequence: TGTGCGTACGACAGTCGAACTGGAAACACCATATATTTT. It yields the protein CAYDSRTGNTIYF.